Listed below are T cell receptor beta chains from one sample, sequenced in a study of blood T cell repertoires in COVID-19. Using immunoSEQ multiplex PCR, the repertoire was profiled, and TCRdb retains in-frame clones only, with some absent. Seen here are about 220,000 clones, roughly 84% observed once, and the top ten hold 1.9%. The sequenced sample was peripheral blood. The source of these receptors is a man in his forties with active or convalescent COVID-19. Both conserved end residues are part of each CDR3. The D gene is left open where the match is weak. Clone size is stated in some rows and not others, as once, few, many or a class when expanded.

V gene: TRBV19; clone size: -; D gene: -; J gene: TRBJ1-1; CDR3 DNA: TGTGCCAGTAGTTGGACAGCACGTAACACTGAAGCTTTCTTT; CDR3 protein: CASSWTARNTEAFF
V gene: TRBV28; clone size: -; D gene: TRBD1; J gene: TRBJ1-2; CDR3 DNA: TGTGCCAGCAGTTTGACAGGGAACTATGGCTACACCTTC; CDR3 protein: CASSLTGNYGYTF
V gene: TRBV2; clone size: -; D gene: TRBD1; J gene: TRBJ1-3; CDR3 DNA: TGTGCCAGCAGGGGACAGACTGGAAACACCATATATTTT; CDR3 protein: CASRGQTGNTIYF
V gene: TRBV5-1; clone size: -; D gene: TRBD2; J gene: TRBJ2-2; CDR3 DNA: TGCGCCAGCAGCTTGGGACGACTAGCGGGGGCGAACACCGGGGAGCTGTTTTTT; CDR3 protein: CASSLGRLAGANTGELFF
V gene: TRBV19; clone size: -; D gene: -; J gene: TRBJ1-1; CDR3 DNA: TGTGCCAGTATCGAGGGGGTGAACACTGAAGCTTTCTTT; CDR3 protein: CASIEGVNTEAFF
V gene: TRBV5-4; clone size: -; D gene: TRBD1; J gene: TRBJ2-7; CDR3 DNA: TGTGCCAGCAGCTCGGCGGGACAGGCTGGCGAGCAGTACTTC; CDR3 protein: CASSSAGQAGEQYF
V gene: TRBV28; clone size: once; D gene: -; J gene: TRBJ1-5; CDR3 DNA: TGTGCCAGCAGTTTTGGGGGCGGTACTCAGCCCCAGCATTTT; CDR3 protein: CASSFGGGTQPQHF
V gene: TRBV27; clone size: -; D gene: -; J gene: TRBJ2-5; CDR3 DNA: TGTGCCAGCAGTTTATTAGGGGGTCAAGAGACCCAGTACTTC; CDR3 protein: CASSLLGGQETQYF
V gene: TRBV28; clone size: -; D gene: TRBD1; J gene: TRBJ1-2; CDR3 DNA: TGTGCCAGCAGCCCGACAGGGGGGGGTAGGGATGGCTACACCTTC; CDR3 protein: CASSPTGGGRDGYTF
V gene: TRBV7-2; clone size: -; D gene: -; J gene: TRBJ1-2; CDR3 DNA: TGTGCCAGCAGCTTAGGGACAGATTTGGCTGGCTACACCTTC; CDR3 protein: CASSLGTDLAGYTF
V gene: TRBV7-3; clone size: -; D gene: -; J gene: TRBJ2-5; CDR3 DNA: TGTGCCAGCAGCTTAACTCACCTCGGGGGAGAGACCCAGTACTTC; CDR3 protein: CASSLTHLGGETQYF
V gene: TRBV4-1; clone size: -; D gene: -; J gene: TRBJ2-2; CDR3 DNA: TGCGCCAGCAGACTTACAGCCACAACGGTGACCGGGGAGCTGTTTTTT; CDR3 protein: CASRLTATTVTGELFF
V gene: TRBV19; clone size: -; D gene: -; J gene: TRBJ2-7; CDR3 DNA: TGTGCCAGTAGTATCGGGGGTAGCGGAACCTACGAGCAGTACTTC; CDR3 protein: CASSIGGSGTYEQYF
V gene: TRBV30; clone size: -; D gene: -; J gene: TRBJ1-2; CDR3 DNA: TGTGCCTGGAGTCTACGCAGGGGCGGGGGGTATGGCTACACCTTC; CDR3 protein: CAWSLRRGGGYGYTF
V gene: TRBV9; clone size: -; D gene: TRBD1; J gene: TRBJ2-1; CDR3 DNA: TGTGCCAGCAGCCCGGGACAGGGGAACAATGAGCAGTTCTTC; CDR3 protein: CASSPGQGNNEQFF
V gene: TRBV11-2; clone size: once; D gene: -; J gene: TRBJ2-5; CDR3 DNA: TGTGCCAGCAGCTTAGATTGGGAGCGGAGTTACCAAGAGACCCAGTACTTC; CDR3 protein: CASSLDWERSYQETQYF
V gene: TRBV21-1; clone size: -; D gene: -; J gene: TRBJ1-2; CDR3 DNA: TGTGCCAGCAGCACCCGAGACAGGGGAAAGCTTGATGGCCATGGCTACACCTTC; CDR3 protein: CASSTRDRGKLDGHGYTF
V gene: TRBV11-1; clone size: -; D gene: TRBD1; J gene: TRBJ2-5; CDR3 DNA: TGTGCCAGCAGCTTAGAAAGGGGGCTACAAGAGACCCAGTACTTC; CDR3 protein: CASSLERGLQETQYF
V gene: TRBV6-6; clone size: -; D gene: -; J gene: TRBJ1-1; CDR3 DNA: TGTGCCAGCAGTACCGGACAGTCTGAAGCTTTCTTT; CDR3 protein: CASSTGQSEAFF
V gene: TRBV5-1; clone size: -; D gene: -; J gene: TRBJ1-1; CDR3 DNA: TGCGCCAGCAGTACTTTAAATTCGAACACTGAAGCTTTCTTT; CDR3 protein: CASSTLNSNTEAFF
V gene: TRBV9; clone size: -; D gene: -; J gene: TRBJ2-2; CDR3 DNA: TGTGCCACGGGGGACAGTCTAACCGGGGAGCTGTTTTTT; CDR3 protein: CATGDSLTGELFF
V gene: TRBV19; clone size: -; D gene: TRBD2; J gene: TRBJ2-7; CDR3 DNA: TGTGCCAGTAGTAAGGCGGGGGTTGGTCGGTACGAGCAGTACTTC; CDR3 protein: CASSKAGVGRYEQYF
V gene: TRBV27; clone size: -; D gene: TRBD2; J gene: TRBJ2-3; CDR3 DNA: TGTGCCAGCAGGGACCTAGCGGGCGGCACAGATACGCAGTATTTT; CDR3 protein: CASRDLAGGTDTQYF
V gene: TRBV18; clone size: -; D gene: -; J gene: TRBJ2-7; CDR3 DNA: TGTGCCAGCTCACCGCAGGGTCGCGTTTCCGAGCAGTACTTC; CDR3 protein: CASSPQGRVSEQYF
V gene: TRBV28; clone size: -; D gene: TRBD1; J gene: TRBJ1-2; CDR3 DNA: TGTGCCAGCAGCCCCACTCCGGGACAGAAATCGGATAACTATGGCTACACCTTC; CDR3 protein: CASSPTPGQKSDNYGYTF
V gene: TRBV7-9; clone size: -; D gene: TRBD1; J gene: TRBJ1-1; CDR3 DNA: TGTGCCAGCAGCTTCACCGGGACAGGGGACACTGAAGCTTTCTTT; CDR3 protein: CASSFTGTGDTEAFF
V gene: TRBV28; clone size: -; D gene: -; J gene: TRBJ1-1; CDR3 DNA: TGTGCCAGCAGTCTAAAACTCGGACGGACAAACACTGAAGCTTTCTTT; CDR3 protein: CASSLKLGRTNTEAFF
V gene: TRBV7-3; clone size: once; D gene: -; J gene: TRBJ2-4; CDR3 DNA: TGTGCCAGCAGCCCCCGAGGGTTTGGATACATTCAGTACTTC; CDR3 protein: CASSPRGFGYIQYF
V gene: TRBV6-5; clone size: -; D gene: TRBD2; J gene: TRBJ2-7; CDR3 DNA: TGTGCCAGCAGTTCCCCCGGGACTAGTAAGTACGAGCAGTACTTC; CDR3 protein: CASSSPGTSKYEQYF
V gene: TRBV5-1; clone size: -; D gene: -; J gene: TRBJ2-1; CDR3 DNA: TGCGCCAGCAGCTTGGATCCCGGCTACAATGAGCAGTTCTTC; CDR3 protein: CASSLDPGYNEQFF
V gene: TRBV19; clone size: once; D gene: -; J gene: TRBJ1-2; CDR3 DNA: TGTGCCAGTAGTATACGAGGGGGGGCCGGCTACACCTTC; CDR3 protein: CASSIRGGAGYTF
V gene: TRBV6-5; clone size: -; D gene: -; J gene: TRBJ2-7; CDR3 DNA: TGTGCCAGCGTCGGGGGAGTGGGCTACGAGCAGTACTTC; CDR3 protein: CASVGGVGYEQYF
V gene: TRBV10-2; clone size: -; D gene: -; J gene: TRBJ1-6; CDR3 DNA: TGCGCCAGCAGTGGGCTGGCGGTTAATTCACCCCTCCACTTT; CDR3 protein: CASSGLAVNSPLHF
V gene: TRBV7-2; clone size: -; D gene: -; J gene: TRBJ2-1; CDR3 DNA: TGTGCCAGCAGCTCCCGGACTATTCCCGAGCAGTTCTTC; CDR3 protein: CASSSRTIPEQFF
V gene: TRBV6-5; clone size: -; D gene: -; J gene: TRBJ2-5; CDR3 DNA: TGTGCCAGCAGTTTTCATGGACAGCCAGAAGAGACCCAGTACTTC; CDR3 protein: CASSFHGQPEETQYF
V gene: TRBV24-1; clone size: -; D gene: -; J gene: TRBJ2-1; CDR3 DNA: TGTGCCACCAGTCGAGCGGGTGAGCAGTTCTTC; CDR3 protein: CATSRAGEQFF
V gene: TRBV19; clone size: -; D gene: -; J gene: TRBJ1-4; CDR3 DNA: TGTGCCAGTAGTAGAGGCCAGGGTGAAAAACTGTTTTTT; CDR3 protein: CASSRGQGEKLFF
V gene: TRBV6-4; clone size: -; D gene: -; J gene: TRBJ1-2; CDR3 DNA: TGTGCCAGCAGTGACTCGAATATGGGGGCCTATGGCTACACCTTC; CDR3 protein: CASSDSNMGAYGYTF
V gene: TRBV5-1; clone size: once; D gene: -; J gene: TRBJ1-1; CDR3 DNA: TGCGCCAGCAGCTTGGCCGGGGGGCGGGGAGCTTTCTTT; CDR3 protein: CASSLAGGRGAFF
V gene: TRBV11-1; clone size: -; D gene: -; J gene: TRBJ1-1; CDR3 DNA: TGTGCCAGCAGCTTAGGAGCGGGACTCTCTAACACTGAAGCTTTCTTT; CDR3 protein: CASSLGAGLSNTEAFF
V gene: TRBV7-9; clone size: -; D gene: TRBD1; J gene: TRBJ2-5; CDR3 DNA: TGTGCCAGCAGCTTCGGACAGGGGGGAGAGACCCAGTACTTC; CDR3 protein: CASSFGQGGETQYF
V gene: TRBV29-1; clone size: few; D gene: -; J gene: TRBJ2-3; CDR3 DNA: TGCAGCGCCCAGGGAACAGATACGCAGTATTTT; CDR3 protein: CSAQGTDTQYF
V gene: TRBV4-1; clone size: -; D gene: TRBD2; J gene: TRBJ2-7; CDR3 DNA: TGCGCCAGCAGCCCCGGAAGCGGGAGCTCCTACGAGCAGTACTTC; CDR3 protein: CASSPGSGSSYEQYF
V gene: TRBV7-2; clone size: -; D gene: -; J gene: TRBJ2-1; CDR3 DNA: TGTGCCAGCAGCCCCGACGGAGCCTACAATGAGCAGTTCTTC; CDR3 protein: CASSPDGAYNEQFF
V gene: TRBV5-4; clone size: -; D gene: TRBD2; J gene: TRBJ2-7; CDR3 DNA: TGTGCCAGCAGCCCATCTTTAGCGGGAGGGCTCTCCGAGCAGTACTTC; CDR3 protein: CASSPSLAGGLSEQYF
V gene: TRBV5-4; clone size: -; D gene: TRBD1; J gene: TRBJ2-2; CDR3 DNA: TGTGCCAGCAGCTCGAGTCGACAGGGGAAGGGCGGGGAGCTGTTTTTT; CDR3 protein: CASSSSRQGKGGELFF
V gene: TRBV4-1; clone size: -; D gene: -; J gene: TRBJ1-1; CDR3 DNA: TGCGCCAGCAGCCGCTGGAGGGACACTGAAGCTTTCTTT; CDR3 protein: CASSRWRDTEAFF
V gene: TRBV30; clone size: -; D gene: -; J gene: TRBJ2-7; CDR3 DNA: TGTGCCTGGAGGGGTTTTGGCAGGGGTAACGAGCAGTACTTC; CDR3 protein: CAWRGFGRGNEQYF
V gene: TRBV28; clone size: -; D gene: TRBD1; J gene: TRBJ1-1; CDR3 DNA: TGTGCCAGCAGTGCCTGGGACAGGACCAGGGGTACTGAAGCTTTCTTT; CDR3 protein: CASSAWDRTRGTEAFF
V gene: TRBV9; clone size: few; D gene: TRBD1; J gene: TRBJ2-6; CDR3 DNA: TGTGCCAGCAGCCCCAGGTTAACAGGGGCGTCTGGGGCCAACGTCCTGACTTTC; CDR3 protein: CASSPRLTGASGANVLTF
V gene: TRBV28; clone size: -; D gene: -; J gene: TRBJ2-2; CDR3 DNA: TGTGCCAGCAGCCTGCACAGGGTCACCGGGGAGCTGTTTTTT; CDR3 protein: CASSLHRVTGELFF
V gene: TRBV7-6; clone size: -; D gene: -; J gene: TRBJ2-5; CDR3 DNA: TGTGCCAGCAGCCCACAAGAGACCCAGTACTTC; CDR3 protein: CASSPQETQYF
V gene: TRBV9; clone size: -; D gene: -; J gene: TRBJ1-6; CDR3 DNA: TGTGCCAGCAGCGCCGGCGGGGGGGCGTCGAATTCACCCCTCCACTTT; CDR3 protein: CASSAGGGASNSPLHF
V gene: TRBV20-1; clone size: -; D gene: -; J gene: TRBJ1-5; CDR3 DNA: TGCAGTGCTAGTGGTATCCAGGGCGGTCAGCCCCAGCATTTT; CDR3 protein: CSASGIQGGQPQHF